The subject of this entry is one T cell receptor beta chain. No antigen is known for it. The record originates from a study of T cell responses to AZD1222 COVID-19 vaccine. Trimming stripped 5 bases from V and 8 bases from J, with 13 bases between. The germline V gene has CDR1 SGHTA and CDR2 FQGNSA. The CDR3 extends over 12 amino acids. Findings and limits, study-wide: Most donors were white British, females outnumbered males, and clonal diversity was possibly underestimated.

Measured with immunoSEQ multiplex PCR; TCRdb has only the in-frame clones, and not every one. The repertoire holds more than 100,000 clones, 90% to 95% seen once, with 1.6% in the top ten. The chain is built from TRBV7-2 and TRBJ2-7, with D hard to call. This specimen consisted of peripheral blood, obtained on day 0 of AZD1222 vaccination. The source is an adult in good health. CDR3 sequence (DNA): TGTGCCAGCAGCCCTACCTCCCCCCAGCAGTACTTC. Translating gives CASSPTSPQQYF.